The T cell receptor (beta chain) under discussion was sequenced for a study of T cells after yellow fever vaccination (dated by TCRdb to between 2017 and 2020). A note on the overall study: The SMART-Seq v4 Ultra Low Input RNA kit was used to prepare libraries from fractions with low cell numbers. To follow T-cell clones before and after both primary and booster YFV17D yellow fever vaccination, bulk TCR alpha and beta repertoires underwent longitudinal sequencing. The cohort comprised two healthy male donors, one aged 18 to 30 and one aged 30 to 39 years. Blood was collected at multiple timepoints before and after primary and secondary immunization, and bulk PBMC replicates and cell subsets were isolated. Beyond this particular receptor, the publication reports: Because only a couple of donors were included in the study, the extent to which the findings can be generalized is limited. Because abundant contaminating clonotypes from the bulk population could be contained in FACS-sorted repertoires, computational filtering was required. A small fraction of clonotypes appeared in both the CD4 and CD8 compartments, likely as a result of convergent recombination. Compared with the primary T-cell response, the secondary T-cell response was weaker but faster, peaking on day 5 rather than day 15. After the booster, most of the clones that had expanded following primary vaccination were detected again (about 95% of CD4 and 85% to 90% of CD8), which suggests that memory was broadly maintained.

This clonotype was observed a handful of times. The antigen it recognizes is unknown. No per-base quality is available; no much larger clone lies one base away. Taken with the paper, the label for treatment or condition translates to: live attenuated yellow fever vaccine strain. At every blood-draw timepoint, two biological replicates of bulk PBMCs were collected. PBMCs were isolated from peripheral blood using a standard Ficoll-Paque protocol. TriZol was used to extract RNA from bulk PBMCs, CD4 and CD8 fractions, and dextramer-positive and dextramer-negative fractions. According to the germline V gene, CDR1 reads MNHEY and CDR2 reads SVGEGT. The CDR3 has 14 amino acids, counting the end cysteine and phenylalanine. This entry keeps only the CDR3 DNA: 42 bases, framed from base 1. Ends trimmed: V by 8 bases, J by 5 bases; bases unmatched to a gene: 8. Synthesis of TCR cDNA relied on 5'RACE template switching, a step that introduced a universal primer site along with unique molecular identifiers. Priming for cDNA synthesis came from both the TCR alpha and TCR beta constant segments. Libraries were amplified in two PCR steps, with sample barcodes and sequencing adapters added in the second step. Sequencing of libraries was done on Illumina HiSeq 2500 (2x100 bp) or NovaSeq (2x150 bp). The authors' pipeline ran thus. Reads were demultiplexed and collapsed into UMI consensus sequences with MIGEC, and V(D)J alignment was performed with MiXCR. Vaccine-responding clonotypes were defined with edgeR using replicate PBMC samples, requiring FDR below 0.01 and a log2 fold change above 5 up to day 15. CD4 or CD8 identity was assigned to each bulk clonotype according to whether the clonotype was present at higher abundance in the sequenced CD4 repertoire or the sequenced CD8 repertoire. TCRdb applied fastp at Q25 and MiXCR to the public reads, then kept only in-frame beta chains. Each CDR3 protein appears once, grouped with its most common genes and DNA. The V and J calls and clone size are TCRdb's, not the authors'. The sample contains some 350,000 distinct CDR3 sequences, roughly 12% of them found a single time. Jointly, the top ten make up roughly 18% of the sample.

This chain is built from TRBV6-2 or TRBV6-3 and TRBJ2-2; 7 central nucleotides agree with TRBD2. Material: PBMCs, obtained on the day of the first yellow fever vaccination. The clonotype was recovered from a man younger than 35 who received the YFV17D yellow fever vaccine. The DNA sequence reads TGTGCCAGCGCCTCGCGGGGGTTGACCGGGGAGCTGTTTTTT. Translation gives CASASRGLTGELFF.